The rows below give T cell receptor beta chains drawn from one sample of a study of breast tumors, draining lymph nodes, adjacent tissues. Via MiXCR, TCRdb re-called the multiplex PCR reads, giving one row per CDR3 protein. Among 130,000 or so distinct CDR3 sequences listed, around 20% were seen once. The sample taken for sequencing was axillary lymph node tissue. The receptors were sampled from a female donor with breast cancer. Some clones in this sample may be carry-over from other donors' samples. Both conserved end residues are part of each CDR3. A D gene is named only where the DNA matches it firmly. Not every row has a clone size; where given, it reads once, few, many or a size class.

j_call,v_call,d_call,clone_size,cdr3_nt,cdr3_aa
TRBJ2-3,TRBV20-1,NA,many,TGCAGTGCTACTAGCAGGGAGGTCACAGATACGCAGTATTTT,CSATSREVTDTQYF
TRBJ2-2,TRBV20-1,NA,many,TGCAGTGCTAGAGACCAGACGAGGAGCACCGGGGAGCTGTTTTTT,CSARDQTRSTGELFF
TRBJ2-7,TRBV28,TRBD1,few,TGTGCCAGCAGTTCACCCGGACAGGGAGCTGGAGAGCAGTACTTC,CASSSPGQGAGEQYF
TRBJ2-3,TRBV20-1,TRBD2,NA,TGCAGTGCTAGGGAAGATACCGGGACTAGCGGAGCTAGCACAGATACGCAGTATTTT,CSAREDTGTSGASTDTQYF
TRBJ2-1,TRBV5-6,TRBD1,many,TGTGCCAGCAGCTTAATGGACAGGATCTTAAACAATGAGCAGTTCTTC,CASSLMDRILNNEQFF
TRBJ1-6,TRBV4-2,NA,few,TGTGCCAGCAGCCAAGATAATTCACCCCTCCACTTT,CASSQDNSPLHF
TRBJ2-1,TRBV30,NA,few,TGTGCCTGGGCCCCCCCCGGGACTGAGCTCGATGAGCAGTTCTTC,CAWAPPGTELDEQFF
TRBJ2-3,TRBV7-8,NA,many,TGTGCCAGCAGCTTAGTACGGTTCAGGGCAGATACGCAGTATTTT,CASSLVRFRADTQYF
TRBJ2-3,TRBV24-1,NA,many,TGTGCCACCAGTGATCCCCGGGACACCATCCCTAGCACAGATACGCAGTATTTT,CATSDPRDTIPSTDTQYF
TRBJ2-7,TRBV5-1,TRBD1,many,TGCGCCAGCAGCCCCCCGACAGGGAACGAGCAGTACTTC,CASSPPTGNEQYF
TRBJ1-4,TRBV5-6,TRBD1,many,TGTGCCAGCAGCTCTATGACAGGGCAAGAGGAAAAACTGTTTTTT,CASSSMTGQEEKLFF
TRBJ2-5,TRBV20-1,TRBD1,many,TGCAGTGCTCCCGGGACAGCCGAAGAGACCCAGTACTTC,CSAPGTAEETQYF
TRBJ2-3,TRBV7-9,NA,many,TGTGCCAGCAGCTACCTAGGGACAAATGGAGATACGCAGTATTTT,CASSYLGTNGDTQYF
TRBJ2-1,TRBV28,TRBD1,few,TGTGCCAGCAGTTTGGGACAGGGGGCCTATGAGCAGTTCTTC,CASSLGQGAYEQFF
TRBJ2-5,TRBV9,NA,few,TGTGCCAGCAGCGTAGGGCAGGACCAAGAGACCCAGTACTTC,CASSVGQDQETQYF
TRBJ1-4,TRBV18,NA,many,TGTGCCAGCTCACCGGGACACGGGCAGGAAAAACTGTTTTTT,CASSPGHGQEKLFF
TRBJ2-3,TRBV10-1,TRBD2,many,TGCGCCAGCAGTGATCAGCGGGAGTGGAGTGCAATGCAGTATTTT,CASSDQREWSAMQYF
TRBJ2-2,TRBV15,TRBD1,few,TGTGCCACCGGACAGGGGTATAGCACCGGGGAGCTGTTTTTT,CATGQGYSTGELFF
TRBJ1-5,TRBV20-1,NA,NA,TGCAGTGCTAGAGATCGGAGGGGCAATCAGCCCCAGCATTTT,CSARDRRGNQPQHF
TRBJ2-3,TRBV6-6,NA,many,TGTGCCAGCAGGTCCACAGGGTATAGCACAGATACGCAGTATTTT,CASRSTGYSTDTQYF
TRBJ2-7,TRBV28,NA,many,TGTGCCAGCAGTTTGAGCGGGTCTTACGACGAGCAGTACTTC,CASSLSGSYDEQYF
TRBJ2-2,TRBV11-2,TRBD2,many,TGTGCCAGCGGAACGGGAGGGCCGAACACCGGGGAGCTGTTTTTT,CASGTGGPNTGELFF
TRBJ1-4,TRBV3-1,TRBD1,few,TGTGCCAGCAGCCAAGGATCAGGGGGTGGAGAAAAACTGTTTTTT,CASSQGSGGGEKLFF
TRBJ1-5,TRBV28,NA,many,TGTGCCAGCAGTTTAGGGGCGCGCAATCAGCCCCAGCATTTT,CASSLGARNQPQHF
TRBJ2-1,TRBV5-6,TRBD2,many,TGTGCCAGCAGCCCAGAACTAGCGGCGAGCTCCTACAATGAGCAGTTCTTC,CASSPELAASSYNEQFF
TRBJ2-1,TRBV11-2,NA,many,TGTGCCAGCAGCTTAGTTCTGGCTAGGGCCGCCAATGAGCAGTTCTTC,CASSLVLARAANEQFF
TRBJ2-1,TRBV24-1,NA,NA,TGTGCCACCAGTGATCTCTGGACAGATAACTACAATGAGCAGTTCTTC,CATSDLWTDNYNEQFF
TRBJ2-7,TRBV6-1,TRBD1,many,TGTGCCGGGGGGACAGGGGACAGCTCCTACGAGCAGTACTTC,CAGGTGDSSYEQYF
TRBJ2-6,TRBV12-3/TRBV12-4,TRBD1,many,TGTGCCAGCAGTTCAGGGGGCGCTGGGGCCAACGTCCTGACTTTC,CASSSGGAGANVLTF
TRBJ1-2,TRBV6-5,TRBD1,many,TGTGCTCACTCCGGGACAGGGAACTATGGCTACACCTTC,CAHSGTGNYGYTF
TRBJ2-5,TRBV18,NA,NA,TGTGCCAGCTCTCGACTGACCGACCCCTGGGGAGAGACCCAGTACTTC,CASSRLTDPWGETQYF
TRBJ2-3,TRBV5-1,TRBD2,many,TGCGCCAGCAGCTTTACATTAGCGGGAGTAACCACAGATACGCAGTATTTT,CASSFTLAGVTTDTQYF
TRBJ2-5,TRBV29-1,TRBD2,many,TGCAGCGCCGGGACTAGCGGGGATGGTGGGACCCAGTACTTC,CSAGTSGDGGTQYF
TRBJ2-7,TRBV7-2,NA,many,TGTGCCAGCAGCCTAAGTGGGGGAAGCTCCTACGAGCAGTACTTC,CASSLSGGSSYEQYF
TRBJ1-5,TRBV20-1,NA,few,TGCAGTGCTAGTGGGGGGAGGGGGAGTCCACTGGCCAATCAGCCCCAGCATTTT,CSASGGRGSPLANQPQHF
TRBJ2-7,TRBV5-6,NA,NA,TGTGCCAGCAGCTTGGTAGGGGGGGGACCCTACGAGCAGTACTTC,CASSLVGGGPYEQYF
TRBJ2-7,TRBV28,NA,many,TGTGCCAGCAGTCCCCATCGAGGGGGCTCCTACGAGCAGTACTTC,CASSPHRGGSYEQYF
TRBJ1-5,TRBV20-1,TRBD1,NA,TGCAGTGCTAGAGCGTCTCCGGGACAGGGGGCAGGTCAGCCCCGGCATTTT,CSARASPGQGAGQPRHF
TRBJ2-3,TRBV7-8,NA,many,TGTGCCAGCAGCCCCCTAGTCCCACTCGGGGGTACGCAGTATTTT,CASSPLVPLGGTQYF
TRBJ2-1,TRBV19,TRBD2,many,TGTGCCAGTAGTATAGGGGGCGGGAGGGGAGGGCCTTACAATGAGCAGTTCTTC,CASSIGGGRGGPYNEQFF
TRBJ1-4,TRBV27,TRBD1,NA,TGTGCCAGCAGTTTACCGGACAGGCGAAAACTGTTTTTT,CASSLPDRRKLFF
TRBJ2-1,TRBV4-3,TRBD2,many,TGCGCCAGCAGCCAAGTTTTAGCGGGAGCAAACAATGAGCAGTTCTTC,CASSQVLAGANNEQFF